The 22 T cell receptor beta chains listed next were all sequenced from one sample in a study of regulatory T cells in long-lasting Graves disease. To make TCR beta libraries, researchers used iRepertoire HTBI primers and Arm-PCR of CDR3 regions. A single record per CDR3 protein comes from TCRdb applying MiXCR to the multiplex PCR reads. The table records 550,000 to 700,000 distinct CDR3 sequences, approximately 16% of them present only once. Time point indicated: newly diagnosed GD, antithyroid drugs for less than 3 months. From PBMCs, RNA was extracted and then used to make the TCR library. These data were also filed under a second study, of T cells in Graves' hyperthyroidism and ophthalmopathy.

The sequenced sample was peripheral blood mononuclear cells (PBMCs), obtained at new diagnosis, from a patient treated with antithyroid drugs. The receptors originated from a young man with Graves disease.

The rearrangement uses TRBV20-1 and TRBJ1-4, with D possibly matching TRBD1 (6 bases). Germline V gives CDR1 DFQATT, CDR2 SNEGSKA (reference sequence). V gave up 3 bases and J gave up 7 bases, with 18 bases separating them. The CDR3 is 15 residues long. The CDR3 DNA reads as TGCAGTGCTAGTAAGGCAGGGGCCGAGGGTGAAAAACTGTTTTTT. Protein product: CSASKAGAEGEKLFF.

The rearrangement uses TRBV9 and TRBJ2-7, with TRBD2 identical over 10 bases. CDR1 is SGDLS and CDR2 is YYNGEE in the germline V gene. The junction had 14 bases not matched to a gene; V was cut back by 8 bases and J by 3 bases. The CDR3 is 16 amino acids. CDR3 coding DNA: TGTGCCAGTAGCCCGAGTGGGACTAGCGTGGGCTACGAGCAGTACTTC. Translation: CASSPSGTSVGYEQYF.

As concerns this clonotype: A single base separates this from a much larger clone, so it may be a read error. The rearrangement joins TRBV11-2 to TRBJ2-5; D unresolved. V was pared by 6 bases and J by 2 bases, with 13 bases between. Germline V gives CDR1 SGHAT, CDR2 FQNNGV. This CDR3 comprises 14 residues. The CDR3: CASSPNPTQETQYF. DNA for the CDR3: TGTGCCAGCAGTCCTAACCCTACACAAGAGACCCAGTACTTC. Supplemented by reference TRBV11-2 and TRBJ2-5, the full variable domain reads EAGVAQSPRYKIIEKRQSVAFWCNPISGHATLYWYQQILGQGPKLLIQFQNNGVVDDSQLPKDRFSAERLKGVDSTLKIQPAKLEDSAVYLCASSPNPTQETQYFGPGTRLLVL.

This clonotype was seen ten or more times. The chain is built from TRBV20-1 and TRBJ1-1, with 11 positions matching TRBD1. Trimming took 6 bases from V and 0 from J; bases not matched to a gene: 3. Germline CDR1 reads DFQATT; CDR2 reads SNEGSKA (reference sequence). This CDR3 region has 14 residues. This chain's CDR3 is CSAGTGGMNTEAFF. The CDR3 region has the DNA TGCAGTGCCGGGACAGGGGGAATGAACACTGAAGCTTTCTTT.

Ten or more counts support this clonotype. V gene TRBV12-3 or TRBV12-4 combines with J gene TRBJ2-7; 9 bases agree with TRBD1. The CDR3 runs 14 residues. The junction had 8 bases not matched to a gene; V was cut back by 6 bases and J by 5 bases. The chain's CDR3 is CASRGGTGRNEQYF. CDR3 in DNA: TGTGCCAGCAGGGGGGGGACAGGGAGGAACGAGCAGTACTTC.

This clonotype was observed a handful of times. It may be a read error: a sequence one base away is much more abundant. The V call is TRBV13, the J call TRBJ2-7; TRBD2 matches at 10 bases. V lost 4 bases to trimming and J lost 3 bases; unmatched junction nucleotides: 6. CDR1 PRHDT and CDR2 FYEKMQ come from the germline V gene (reference sequence). CDR3 size: 15 residues. CDR3: CASSSPAGGDYEQYF. CDR3 DNA sequence: TGTGCCAGCAGCTCCCCAGCGGGAGGGGACTACGAGCAGTACTTC.

This clonotype was recorded a few times. The V gene is TRBV2, the J gene TRBJ2-1; a weak D match, TRBD2 (5 bases). The CDR3 consists of 17 residues. Germline lookup yields CDR1 SNHLY and CDR2 FYNNEI. Trimming pared 3 bases from V and 3 bases from J, leaving 18 bases between. The CDR3 nucleotides are TGTGCCAGCAGTGAGGGCCCGGGGATGCCTAGCTACAATGAGCAGTTCTTC. Its protein is CASSEGPGMPSYNEQFF. Full variable domain (outside the CDR3, taken from reference TRBV2 and TRBJ2-1): EPEVTQTPSHQVTQMGQEVILRCVPISNHLYFYWYRQILGQKVEFLVSFYNNEISEKSEIFDDQFSVERPDGSNFTLKIRSTKLEDSAMYFCASSEGPGMPSYNEQFFGPGTRLTVL.

The table lists this clonotype with many counts. V is TRBV6-1 and J is TRBJ2-1, with 9 bases that match TRBD2. In germline, CDR1 is MNHNS, CDR2 SASEGT. With 6 bases clipped from V and 9 bases from J, the junction kept 12 bases outside the gene matches. CDR3 length: 15 amino acids. The CDR3 sequence is CASSSRGGSWVEQFF. In DNA form, the CDR3 reads TGTGCCAGCAGCTCGCGGGGGGGGTCTTGGGTTGAGCAGTTCTTC.

This clonotype has a handful of counts. This chain uses TRBV20-1 with TRBJ2-4; D might be TRBD1 or TRBD2, each matching 6 bases. The V end was cut by 4 bases, the J end by 0 bases, with 10 bases between. The germline V gene encodes CDR1 DFQATT and CDR2 SNEGSKA (reference sequence). This CDR3 contains 14 residues. DNA of the CDR3: TGCAGTGCTAAAGGGGGACTAGCCAAAAACATTCAGTACTTC. Protein product: CSAKGGLAKNIQYF.

This clonotype was detected a few times. This sequence joins TRBV2 and TRBJ1-5; D gene ambiguous. The CDR3 has 18 residues. Germline CDR1 is SNHLY and CDR2 is FYNNEI. V lost 1 base, J lost 1 base, and 17 bases lay in between. The CDR3 reads CASSEGTMVVQSNQPQHF. The CDR3 nucleotides read TGTGCCAGCAGTGAAGGGACTATGGTGGTTCAGAGCAATCAGCCCCAGCATTTT.

This clonotype was seen repeatedly, ten times or more. V gene TRBV30 combines with J gene TRBJ1-1, with D possibly being TRBD1 (6 bases). V was shortened by 4 bases and J by 1 base, with 13 bases between the two germline ends. Germline V gives CDR1 GTSNPN, CDR2 SVGIG (reference sequence). This CDR3 comprises 14 residues. CDR3 coding DNA: TGTGCCTGGACGGGGCAGGGGTGGAACACTGAAGCTTTCTTT. Residues: CAWTGQGWNTEAFF.

This clonotype occurred a few times. This chain uses TRBV7-8 with TRBJ1-1; 10 bases are shared with TRBD1. Trimming cost V 4 bases and J 11 bases; bases outside gene matches: 13. CDR1 and CDR2 (germline): SGHVS, FQNEAQ. The CDR3 totals 15 residues. CDR3 nucleotides: TGTGCCAGCAGCTCTCGACAGGGGGCCGCGGTTGGGGCTTTCTTT. Its protein product is CASSSRQGAAVGAFF. Looking up the rest from reference TRBV7-8 and TRBJ1-1 gives the full variable domain: GAGVSQSPRYKVAKRGQDVALRCDPISGHVSLFWYQQALGQGPEFLTYFQNEAQLDKSGLPSDRFFAERPEGSVSTLKIQRTQQEDSAVYLCASSSRQGAAVGAFFGQGTRLTVV.

There are a few counts of this clonotype. The rearrangement links TRBV5-1 to TRBJ2-2; TRBD1 agrees at 10 bases. The CDR3 contains 15 residues. Per germline, CDR1 SGHRS and CDR2 YFSETQ. The junction had 8 bases not matched to a gene; V was cut back by 3 bases and J by 9 bases. CDR3 in DNA: TGCGCCAGCAGCTCGGATGGGACAGGGGAGAGGGAGCTGTTTTTT. It is translated as CASSSDGTGERELFF. Drawing the rest from reference TRBV5-1 and TRBJ2-2, the complete variable domain is KAGVTQTPRYLIKTRGQQVTLSCSPISGHRSVSWYQQTPGQGLQFLFEYFSETQRNKGNFPGRFSGRQFSNSRSEMNVSTLELGDSALYLCASSSDGTGERELFFGEGSRLTVL.

This clonotype has at least ten counts. V gene TRBV28 combines with J gene TRBJ1-1, with D maybe TRBD1 (5 bases). Trimming took 2 bases from V and 1 from J, leaving 11 bases between them. This CDR3 is 15 amino acids long. Germline V gives CDR1 MDHEN, CDR2 SYDVKM. CDR3: CASSLGGAGNTEAFF. In DNA, the CDR3 is TGTGCCAGCAGTTTAGGGGGTGCCGGGAACACTGAAGCTTTCTTT.

This clonotype occurred a few times. This sequence joins TRBV3-1 and TRBJ1-2; D is perhaps TRBD1 (5 bases). Germline loops: CDR1 LGHDT, CDR2 YNNKEL (reference sequence). V was clipped by 5 bases and J by 0 bases, with 16 bases between them. The CDR3 totals 16 residues. In DNA, the CDR3 is TGTGCCAGCAGCTGGGGGACCAGACATACTAACTATGGCTACACCTTC. Its protein product is CASSWGTRHTNYGYTF.

For this clonotype: A much larger clone differs by one base, so this may be a read error. The V gene is TRBV24-1, the J gene TRBJ2-3; 8 nucleotides align to TRBD1. The CDR3 is 15 amino acids. Germline V lookup: CDR1 KGHDR, CDR2 SFDVKD. The CDR3 loop is CAASEIGQGPNTQYF. For the CDR3, the DNA is TGTGCCGCCAGTGAGATCGGACAGGGCCCAAATACGCAGTATTTT.

This clonotype has a count of ten or more. V usage is TRBV11-2 and J usage is TRBJ2-1; D could derive from TRBD1 or TRBD2 (5 bases each). Per germline, CDR1 SGHAT and CDR2 FQNNGV. V lost 3 bases, J lost 0 bases, and 9 bases lay in between. The CDR3 length is 15 residues. CDR3 protein: CASSFTGRSYNEQFF. Written as DNA, the CDR3 is TGTGCCAGCAGCTTCACGGGACGCTCCTACAATGAGCAGTTCTTC.

Note on this clonotype: A much larger clone differs by one base, so this may be a read error. The chain recombines TRBV10-3 with TRBJ1-2; tentatively, D is TRBD1 (5 bases). Germline lookup yields CDR1 ENHRY and CDR2 SYGVKD. CDR3 length: 14 amino acids. Here the CDR3 DNA reads TGTGCCGTCAGTGAGAGGGGTCCTAACTATGGCTACACCTTC. It translates to CAVSERGPNYGYTF.

On this clonotype itself: A much larger clone lies one base from this, so it may be a read error. The chain combines TRBV12-3 or TRBV12-4 with TRBJ2-3; 7 nucleotides match TRBD1. The CDR3 is 17 residues long. CDR3 DNA sequence: TGTGCCAGCAGTGCAATCACGAGGACAGGCTACACAGATGCGCAGTATTTT. The encoded protein is CASSAITRTGYTDAQYF.

CDR3 in amino acids: CSAISVLAGEGYEQYF. DNA for the CDR3: TGCAGTGCCATTTCGGTACTAGCGGGAGAAGGCTACGAGCAGTACTTC. V and J are TRBV20-1 and TRBJ2-7; the match to TRBD2 covers 11 bases. V lost 6 bases and J lost 3; bases outside the gene matches: 13. CDR1 and CDR2 (germline): DFQATT, SNEGSKA (reference sequence). The CDR3 covers 16 residues.

This clonotype was counted only a few times. Just one base apart from a much larger clone, this may be a read error. The chain carries TRBV2 and TRBJ2-7; tentative D call: TRBD2 (7 bases). Germline CDR1 is SNHLY and CDR2 is FYNNEI. This CDR3 spans 13 amino acids. The ends were cut back, 6 bases at V and 3 bases at J, with 12 bases in the middle. This CDR3 is CASSGGPLYEQYF. CDR3 in DNA: TGTGCCAGCAGCGGGGGGCCCCTCTACGAGCAGTACTTC.

Here the CDR3 DNA reads TGTGCCAGCAGGAGGGGGAAAAACAATGAGCAGTTCTTC. Its translation: CASRRGKNNEQFF. The chain is built from TRBV27 and TRBJ2-1; possible D gene TRBD1, 6 bases. The germline V gene encodes CDR1 MNHEY and CDR2 SMNVEV (reference sequence). CDR3 length: 13 amino acids. With 6 bases removed from V and 5 bases from J, the gap between germline ends came to 11 bases.